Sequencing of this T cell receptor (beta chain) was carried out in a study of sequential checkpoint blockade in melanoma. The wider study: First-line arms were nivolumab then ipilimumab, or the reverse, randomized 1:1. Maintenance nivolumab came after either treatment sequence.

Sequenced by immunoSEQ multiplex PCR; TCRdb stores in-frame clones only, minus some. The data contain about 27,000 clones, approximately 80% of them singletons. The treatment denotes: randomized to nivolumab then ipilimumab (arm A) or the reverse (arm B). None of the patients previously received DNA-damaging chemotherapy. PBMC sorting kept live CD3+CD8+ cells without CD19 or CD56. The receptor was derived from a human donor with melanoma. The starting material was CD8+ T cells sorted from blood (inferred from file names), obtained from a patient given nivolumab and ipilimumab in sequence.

Here the CDR3 reads CASSTTGETEAFF. CDR3 nucleotide sequence: TGTGCCAGCTCGACGACAGGCGAGACTGAAGCTTTCTTT. This chain connects TRBV18 to TRBJ1-1, with TRBD1 as a possible D gene (6 bases). CDR3 length equals 13 residues. The V end was cut by 6 bases, the J end by 5 bases, with 13 bases between. Germline CDR1 reads KGHSH; CDR2 reads LQKENI.